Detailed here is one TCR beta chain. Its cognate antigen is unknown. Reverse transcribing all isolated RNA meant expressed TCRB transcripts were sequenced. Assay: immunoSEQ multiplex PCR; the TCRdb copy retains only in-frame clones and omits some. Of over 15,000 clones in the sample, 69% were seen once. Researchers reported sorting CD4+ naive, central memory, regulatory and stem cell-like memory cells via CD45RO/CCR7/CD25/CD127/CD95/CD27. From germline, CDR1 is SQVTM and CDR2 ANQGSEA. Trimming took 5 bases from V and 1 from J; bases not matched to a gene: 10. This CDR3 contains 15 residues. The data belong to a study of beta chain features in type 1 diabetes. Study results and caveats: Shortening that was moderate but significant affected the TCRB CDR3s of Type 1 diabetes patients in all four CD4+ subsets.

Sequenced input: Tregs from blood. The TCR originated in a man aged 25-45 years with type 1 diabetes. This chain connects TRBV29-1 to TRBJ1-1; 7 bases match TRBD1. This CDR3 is CSVRVGGLANTEAFF. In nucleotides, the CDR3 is TGCAGCGTTCGTGTAGGGGGCCTAGCGAACACTGAAGCTTTCTTT.